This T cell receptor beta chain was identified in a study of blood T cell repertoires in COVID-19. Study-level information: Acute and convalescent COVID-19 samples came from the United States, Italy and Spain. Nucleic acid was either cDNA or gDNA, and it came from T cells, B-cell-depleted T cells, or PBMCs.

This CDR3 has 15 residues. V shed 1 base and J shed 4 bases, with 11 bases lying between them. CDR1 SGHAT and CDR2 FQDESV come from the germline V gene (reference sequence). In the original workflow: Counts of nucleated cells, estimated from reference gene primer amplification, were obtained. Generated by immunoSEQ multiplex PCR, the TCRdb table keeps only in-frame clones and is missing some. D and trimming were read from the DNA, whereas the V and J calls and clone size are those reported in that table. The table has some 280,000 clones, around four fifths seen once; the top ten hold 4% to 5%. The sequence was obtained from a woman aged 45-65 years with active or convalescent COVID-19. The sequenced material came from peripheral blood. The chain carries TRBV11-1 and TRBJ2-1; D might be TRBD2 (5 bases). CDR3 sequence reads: CASSLDRSGYNEQFF. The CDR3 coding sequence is TGTGCCAGCAGCTTAGATCGTTCGGGGTACAATGAGCAGTTCTTC.